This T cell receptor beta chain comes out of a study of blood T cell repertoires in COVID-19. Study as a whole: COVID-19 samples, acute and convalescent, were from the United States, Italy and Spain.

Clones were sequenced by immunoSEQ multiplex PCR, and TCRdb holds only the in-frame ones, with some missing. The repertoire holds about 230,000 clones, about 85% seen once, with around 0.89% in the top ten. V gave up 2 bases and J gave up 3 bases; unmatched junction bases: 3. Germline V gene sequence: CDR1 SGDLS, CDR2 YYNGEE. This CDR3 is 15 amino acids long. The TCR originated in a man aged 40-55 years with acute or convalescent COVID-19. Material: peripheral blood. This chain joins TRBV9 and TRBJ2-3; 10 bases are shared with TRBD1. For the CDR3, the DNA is TGTGCCAGCAGCGTGGGGACAGGGGTTACAGATACGCAGTATTTT. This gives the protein CASSVGTGVTDTQYF.